What follows are 14 T cell receptor beta chains derived from one specimen sequenced in a study of T-cell memory formation after mild COVID-19. MiXCR, applied by TCRdb to the 5' RACE reads, yields one record per CDR3 protein. This sample has roughly 550,000 distinct CDR3 sequences, with 20% found just once. The sequencing sample was made of PBMCs or a T cell subset sorted from them (not recorded which). These receptors were taken from an adult woman who had mild COVID-19 (a few samples of this study predate the infection). Cell type and time point are not known.

This clonotype was seen a handful of times. This chain joins TRBV10-3 and TRBJ1-5; D unresolved. Germline CDR1 and CDR2: ENHRY and SYGVKD. The V end was cut by 2 bases, the J end by 5 bases, with 7 bases between. The CDR3 is made up of 13 amino acids. CDR3 sequence: CAISEVKDQPQHF. The CDR3 DNA reads TGTGCCATCAGTGAGGTGAAGGATCAGCCCCAGCATTTT.

This chain connects TRBV30 to TRBJ1-2; D remains unclear. The CDR3 spans 14 residues. Germline CDR1 GTSNPN, CDR2 SVGIG (reference sequence). V dropped 0 bases and J dropped 8 bases, with 16 bases sitting between them. The CDR3 reads CAWSVVPLGGGYTF. The DNA of the CDR3 is TGTGCCTGGAGTGTAGTGCCCCTCGGTGGCGGCTACACCTTC.

The V gene is TRBV7-2, the J gene TRBJ2-3, with D unclear. The CDR3 has 12 residues. Per germline, CDR1 SGHTA and CDR2 FQGNSA. V lost 5 bases to trimming and J lost 5 bases, with 8 bases between them. The CDR3 region has the DNA TGTGCCAGCAGCCGCCCCCTAGATACGCAGTATTTT. Its translation: CASSRPLDTQYF.

This clonotype has only a few counts. The CDR3 nucleotides are TGCGCCAGCAGCTTGTTGACAGGCTCTACTAGCACAGATACGCAGTATTTT. Protein: CASSLLTGSTSTDTQYF. The J gene is TRBJ2-3, the V gene TRBV5-1; tentatively, D is TRBD1 (6 bases). This CDR3 comprises 17 residues. Germline V gene lookup returns CDR1 SGHRS and CDR2 YFSETQ. The V gene lost 1 base and the J gene lost 0 bases, with 15 bases spanning the gap.

The chain joins TRBV9 to TRBJ2-3, with D perhaps matching TRBD2 (6 bases). Trimming took 0 bases from V and 5 from J, leaving 13 bases between them. From germline, CDR1 is SGDLS and CDR2 YYNGEE. This CDR3 comprises 15 residues. This CDR3 reads CASSVGGDWQDTQYF. In DNA form, the CDR3 reads TGTGCCAGCAGCGTAGGCGGGGACTGGCAAGATACGCAGTATTTT.

This chain uses TRBV7-9 with TRBJ2-5; 14 nucleotides match TRBD2. Germline values: CDR1 SEHNR, CDR2 FQNEAQ (reference sequence). The J segment lost 1 base and the V segment lost 3 bases, leaving 4 bases of the junction unmatched. CDR3 length: 17 residues. The CDR3, as DNA: TGTGCCAGCAGCTTCCCGACTAGCGGGGGGGCCCAAGAGACCCAGTACTTC. Its translation is CASSFPTSGGAQETQYF.

In its sample, this clonotype was seen a few times. The V and J genes are TRBV30 and TRBJ2-7, with D hard to call. The CDR3 totals 11 residues. V lost 4 bases to trimming and J lost 3 bases, with 7 bases between them. The V gene's germline CDR1 is GTSNPN and CDR2 SVGIG (reference sequence). CDR3 bases: TGTGCCTGGACCGATTACTACGAGCAGTACTTC. Its protein is CAWTDYYEQYF.

This clonotype was detected a few times. The chain combines TRBV7-2 with TRBJ2-7, with D perhaps TRBD1 (6 bases). V was clipped by 4 bases and J by 3 bases, with 13 bases between them. Per germline, CDR1 SGHTA and CDR2 FQGNSA. This CDR3 is built from 14 residues. This CDR3 is CASSYTGLNYEQYF. CDR3 nucleotides: TGTGCCAGCAGCTACACAGGGTTGAACTACGAGCAGTACTTC.

This clonotype came up a few times. The J gene is TRBJ1-2, the V gene TRBV4-2; D is possibly TRBD1 (5 bases). The V end lost 0 bases, the J end lost 5 bases, and 16 bases lay between the germline ends. The germline CDR1 and CDR2 sequences are LGHNA and YNFKEQ. CDR3 size: 16 residues. The CDR3 region has the DNA TGTGCCAGCAGCCAAGATTCCGGGGGGGTGACGTATGGCTACACCTTC. Translated, it gives CASSQDSGGVTYGYTF.

This clonotype was detected a few times. The chain links TRBV11-1 to TRBJ2-1; tentative D call: TRBD2 (6 bases). Deletions cut 7 bases from V and 8 bases from J, with 21 bases between. The germline gives CDR1 SGHAT, CDR2 FQDESV (reference sequence). This CDR3 is built from 15 residues. Here the CDR3 reads CASTRLLEAGHEQFF. The CDR3, as DNA: TGTGCCAGCACCCGCCTCTTGGAAGCGGGCCATGAGCAGTTCTTC.

The sample holds a few counts of this clonotype. The V and J genes are TRBV24-1 and TRBJ2-3; 13 positions agree with TRBD2. The CDR3 runs to 18 residues. Germline V lookup: CDR1 KGHDR, CDR2 SFDVKD. V shed 2 bases, J shed 2 bases, and the junction held 6 bases outside the gene matches. The CDR3 DNA sequence: TGTGCCACCAGTGATTCCCCGGGACTAGCGGGACCCACAGATACGCAGTATTTT. Encoded protein: CATSDSPGLAGPTDTQYF.

The chain couples TRBV25-1 to TRBJ2-3; D tentatively reads TRBD1 or TRBD2 (5 bases each). The V end was cut by 2 bases, the J end by 1 base, with 7 bases between. Germline CDR1 and CDR2: MGHDK and SYGVNS. The CDR3 loop spans 14 amino acids. CDR3 DNA: TGTGCCAGCAGTGAACAGGGACGCACAGATACGCAGTATTTT. Translated, it gives CASSEQGRTDTQYF.

This clonotype turned up a few times. The chain is built from TRBV5-6 and TRBJ2-1; D might be TRBD2 (5 bases). CDR3 length: 16 residues. Germline V lookup: CDR1 SGHDT, CDR2 YYEEEE. V was clipped by 0 bases and J by 2 bases, with 12 bases between them. CDR3 amino acids: CASSLVTWRTYNEQFF. The CDR3 coding sequence is TGTGCCAGCAGCTTGGTAACATGGAGGACCTACAATGAGCAGTTCTTC.

A few counts support this clonotype. The chain combines TRBV12-3 or TRBV12-4 with TRBJ2-7; perhaps TRBD2 as D (5 bases). This CDR3 has 12 amino acids. V was clipped by 0 bases and J by 5 bases, with 5 bases between them. The DNA of the CDR3 is TGTGCCAGCAGTTTAGCTAGCGACGAGCAGTACTTC. This translates into CASSLASDEQYF.